The rows below give T cell receptor beta chains drawn from one sample of a study of Graves' ophthalmopathy and Graves' hyperthyroidism. TCRdb passed the multiplex PCR reads through MiXCR, listing each CDR3 protein once. The table records 450,000 or so distinct CDR3 sequences, 13% to 15% of them present only once. Sequences were obtained from blood. These receptor sequences come from a woman in her twenties or thirties with Graves' ophthalmopathy. Each CDR3 is given with its conserved first and last residue. The D gene is left open where the match is weak. Clone size appears in some rows only: once, few, many, or a class for an expanded clone.

cdr3_nt	cdr3_aa	d_call	v_call	j_call	clone_size
TGTGCCAGCAGTCGGACAGGGTACGAGCCCCAGCATTTT	CASSRTGYEPQHF	TRBD1	TRBV6-1	TRBJ1-5	-
TGTGCCAGCAGCCTCCGGGACAGGGGTTACCACGAGCAGTACTTC	CASSLRDRGYHEQYF	TRBD1	TRBV12-3/TRBV12-4	TRBJ2-7	many
TGTGCCAGCACCCCAGTTGGCGGGAGGTACACCGGGGAGCTGTTTTTT	CASTPVGGRYTGELFF	TRBD2	TRBV27	TRBJ2-2	many
TGTGCCAGCAGTTATTCTCCCCTTGGGCCGGGATCCTATGGCTACACCTTC	CASSYSPLGPGSYGYTF	-	TRBV6-9	TRBJ1-2	many
TGTGCCTGGCAGAACCGGGGGAGGACTGAAGCTTTCTTT	CAWQNRGRTEAFF	-	TRBV30	TRBJ1-1	-
TGTGCCAGCACCAGGGACTTCTTTTTCTATGGCTACACCTTC	CASTRDFFFYGYTF	-	TRBV12-3/TRBV12-4	TRBJ1-2	many
TGTGCCAGCAGCCAAGCTCCAGGGGGCAGGTCTGAAGCTTTCTTT	CASSQAPGGRSEAFF	TRBD1	TRBV3-1	TRBJ1-1	-
TGTGCCAGCAGTTTATCGGCAGGGGACCAAGAGACCCAGTACTTC	CASSLSAGDQETQYF	-	TRBV27	TRBJ2-5	many
TGCGCCAGCAGCTTGGTCGGGGGGCGCGAGCAGTACTTC	CASSLVGGREQYF	-	TRBV5-1	TRBJ2-7	many
TGTGCCTGGAGCCGACAACCCTACGAGCAGTACTTC	CAWSRQPYEQYF	-	TRBV30	TRBJ2-7	many
TGTGCCAGCACCTCTAGTGTGACAGGCTCCTACGAGCAGTACTTC	CASTSSVTGSYEQYF	-	TRBV12-3/TRBV12-4	TRBJ2-7	many
TGCGCCAGCAGCCAATTGGGGGAGGGTATTTCACCCCTCCACTTT	CASSQLGEGISPLHF	-	TRBV4-1	TRBJ1-6	few
TGTGCCAGCAGTAGACCGTCCGGACAGGGACATGGCTACACCTTC	CASSRPSGQGHGYTF	TRBD1	TRBV28	TRBJ1-2	many
TGTGCCAGCAGCTTCCCGGGAGGGTCGGGCGAGCAGTACTTC	CASSFPGGSGEQYF	TRBD2	TRBV7-2	TRBJ2-7	many
TGTGCCAGCACCCAATTCAGGGGCACCGGGGAGCTGTTTTTT	CASTQFRGTGELFF	-	TRBV12-3/TRBV12-4	TRBJ2-2	many
TGTGCCAGCAGCCGGAGTCGGACAGGGGGCATCAAGACCCAGTACTTC	CASSRSRTGGIKTQYF	TRBD1	TRBV7-9	TRBJ2-5	many
TGTGCCAGCAGCTTAGTAGCCATCTGGCGAAATTCACCCCTCCACTTT	CASSLVAIWRNSPLHF	-	TRBV7-2	TRBJ1-6	many
TGTGCCAGCTCACCGCAGGACAGGGGGCGAACTGAAGCTTTCTTT	CASSPQDRGRTEAFF	TRBD1	TRBV18	TRBJ1-1	many
TGTGCCAGCAGTATTGATGAAGTGGGGATTGGCTACACCTTC	CASSIDEVGIGYTF	-	TRBV28	TRBJ1-2	-
TGTGCCTGGAGCAGGGGGCGAGAGACCCAGTACTTC	CAWSRGRETQYF	TRBD1	TRBV30	TRBJ2-5	many